Listed below are T cell receptor beta chains from one sample, sequenced in a study of CD8+ T cells in alopecia areata. Libraries were prepared by immunoSEQ multiplex PCR; TCRdb keeps only in-frame clonotypes and omits some of them. The data contain around 140,000 clones, around 86% of them singletons. The sequences come from CD8+ T cells sorted from blood, collected at week 4, from a patient treated with tofacitinib. The receptors were sampled from a human donor with alopecia areata. CDR3s include the opening cysteine and the closing phenylalanine or tryptophan. The order of the fields is D gene, J gene, clone size, V gene, CDR3 DNA, CDR3 protein. A D gene is named only where the DNA matches it firmly. The size entry is marked missing in some rows and otherwise reads once, few, many or a size class.

d_call: NA; j_call: TRBJ2-7; clone_size: NA; v_call: TRBV27; cdr3_nt: TGTGCCAGCAGCGGCGAAGGGCTAGCCAATGCCTACGAGCAGTACTTC; cdr3_aa: CASSGEGLANAYEQYF
d_call: TRBD2; j_call: TRBJ2-1; clone_size: NA; v_call: TRBV27; cdr3_nt: TGTGCCAGCAGTTTGGGACTAGCGACCAACAATGAGCAGTTCTTC; cdr3_aa: CASSLGLATNNEQFF
d_call: NA; j_call: TRBJ2-2; clone_size: NA; v_call: TRBV29-1; cdr3_nt: TGCAGCGTTTGGACCCACACCGGGGAGCTGTTTTTT; cdr3_aa: CSVWTHTGELFF
d_call: NA; j_call: TRBJ1-1; clone_size: NA; v_call: TRBV16; cdr3_nt: TGTGCCAGCAGCCCGTACAGGAGCCAGAACACTGAAGCTTTCTTT; cdr3_aa: CASSPYRSQNTEAFF
d_call: NA; j_call: TRBJ2-5; clone_size: once; v_call: TRBV7-9; cdr3_nt: TGTGCCAGCAGCTTAGAGGGGGAGCAAGAGACCCAGTACTTC; cdr3_aa: CASSLEGEQETQYF
d_call: TRBD2; j_call: TRBJ2-1; clone_size: NA; v_call: TRBV29-1; cdr3_nt: TGCAGCGTTGAAGAGGGCCTAGCGGGAGGGACTACCTCCTACAATGAGCAGTTCTTC; cdr3_aa: CSVEEGLAGGTTSYNEQFF
d_call: TRBD2; j_call: TRBJ2-3; clone_size: NA; v_call: TRBV5-6; cdr3_nt: TGTGCCAGCAGCTTAGGGACTAGCGGGATTGTAGATACGCAGTATTTT; cdr3_aa: CASSLGTSGIVDTQYF
d_call: NA; j_call: TRBJ1-5; clone_size: NA; v_call: TRBV4-1; cdr3_nt: TGCGCCAGCAGCCCGAGCCCCTACGGGGGCCAGGCGGGCAATCAGCCCCAGCATTTT; cdr3_aa: CASSPSPYGGQAGNQPQHF
d_call: NA; j_call: TRBJ2-1; clone_size: NA; v_call: TRBV29-1; cdr3_nt: TGCTCCGACAGAACCAGAAATGAGCAGTTCTTC; cdr3_aa: CSDRTRNEQFF
d_call: NA; j_call: TRBJ2-7; clone_size: NA; v_call: TRBV25-1; cdr3_nt: TGTGCCAGCAGTGTCCCGGAAACCTACGAGCAGTACTTC; cdr3_aa: CASSVPETYEQYF
d_call: NA; j_call: TRBJ1-5; clone_size: NA; v_call: TRBV11-1; cdr3_nt: TGTGCCAGCAGCCCATCCCGGAACGAAGCCCAGCATTTT; cdr3_aa: CASSPSRNEAQHF
d_call: TRBD1; j_call: TRBJ2-7; clone_size: NA; v_call: TRBV5-1; cdr3_nt: TGCGCCAGCAGCCCCGGGACAGGGGGCAACGAGCAGTACTTC; cdr3_aa: CASSPGTGGNEQYF
d_call: NA; j_call: TRBJ2-2; clone_size: NA; v_call: TRBV27; cdr3_nt: TGTGCCAGCAGTTTCCACACCGGGGAGCTGTTTTTT; cdr3_aa: CASSFHTGELFF
d_call: NA; j_call: TRBJ2-1; clone_size: NA; v_call: TRBV30; cdr3_nt: TGTGCCTGGAGTGTAGGCCACAATGAGCAGTTCTTC; cdr3_aa: CAWSVGHNEQFF
d_call: TRBD1; j_call: TRBJ2-7; clone_size: NA; v_call: TRBV18; cdr3_nt: TGTGCCAGCTCGGGGGGACAGGGGAAATTCTACGAGCAGTACTTC; cdr3_aa: CASSGGQGKFYEQYF
d_call: TRBD2; j_call: TRBJ2-3; clone_size: NA; v_call: TRBV29-1; cdr3_nt: TGCAGCGTTGAACCTAGCGGGAGAGTTACAGATACGCAGTATTTT; cdr3_aa: CSVEPSGRVTDTQYF
d_call: NA; j_call: TRBJ1-1; clone_size: NA; v_call: TRBV30; cdr3_nt: TGTGCCTGGAGTGTACTGCAGGGTCCTGAAGCTTTCTTT; cdr3_aa: CAWSVLQGPEAFF
d_call: TRBD2; j_call: TRBJ2-7; clone_size: NA; v_call: TRBV2; cdr3_nt: TGTGCCAGCAGTGAAATAGCGGGGGTCTCCTACGAGCAGTACTTC; cdr3_aa: CASSEIAGVSYEQYF
d_call: NA; j_call: TRBJ2-1; clone_size: few; v_call: TRBV2; cdr3_nt: TGTGCCAGCAGGCGCGGGACTTTAACCTACAATGAGCAGTTCTTC; cdr3_aa: CASRRGTLTYNEQFF
d_call: TRBD1; j_call: TRBJ2-1; clone_size: NA; v_call: TRBV7-9; cdr3_nt: TGTGCCAGCCCTCACACCACCGGGACAGGAAAGAACAATGAGCAGTTCTTC; cdr3_aa: CASPHTTGTGKNNEQFF
d_call: NA; j_call: TRBJ2-7; clone_size: NA; v_call: TRBV27; cdr3_nt: TGTGCCAGCAGCCCTCACGATAGCGGAACCTCCTACGAGCAGTACTTC; cdr3_aa: CASSPHDSGTSYEQYF
d_call: NA; j_call: TRBJ2-7; clone_size: NA; v_call: TRBV7-9; cdr3_nt: TGTGCCAGCTCCTGGGGCTACGAGCAGTACTTC; cdr3_aa: CASSWGYEQYF
d_call: TRBD2; j_call: TRBJ2-1; clone_size: NA; v_call: TRBV4-2; cdr3_nt: TGTGCCAGCAGCCATGTAAGCGGGGGGGGGAACAATGAGCAGTTCTTC; cdr3_aa: CASSHVSGGGNNEQFF
d_call: TRBD1; j_call: TRBJ2-5; clone_size: NA; v_call: TRBV7-9; cdr3_nt: TGTGCCAGCAGCTTAGAGAGCAGGGGGCAAGAGACCCAGTACTTC; cdr3_aa: CASSLESRGQETQYF
d_call: NA; j_call: TRBJ2-7; clone_size: few; v_call: TRBV5-4; cdr3_nt: TGTGCCAGCAGCCAATCGGGACAATCCTACGAGCAGTACTTC; cdr3_aa: CASSQSGQSYEQYF
d_call: TRBD2; j_call: TRBJ2-1; clone_size: NA; v_call: TRBV29-1; cdr3_nt: TGCAGCGTTGAAGTGGCAGGGAGGGCCTACAATGAGCAGTTCTTC; cdr3_aa: CSVEVAGRAYNEQFF
d_call: TRBD2; j_call: TRBJ2-7; clone_size: NA; v_call: TRBV27; cdr3_nt: TGTGCCAGCGCCGCTAGCGGGAGTATTTACGAGCAGTACTTC; cdr3_aa: CASAASGSIYEQYF
d_call: TRBD2; j_call: TRBJ2-7; clone_size: NA; v_call: TRBV27; cdr3_nt: TGTGCCAGCAGGGTGACTAGCGGTCCCTCCTACGAGCAGTACTTC; cdr3_aa: CASRVTSGPSYEQYF
d_call: NA; j_call: TRBJ2-7; clone_size: NA; v_call: TRBV29-1; cdr3_nt: TGCAGCGCCCCAGGGGAAGGCGAGCAGTACTTC; cdr3_aa: CSAPGEGEQYF
d_call: NA; j_call: TRBJ2-1; clone_size: NA; v_call: TRBV5-4; cdr3_nt: TGTGCCAGCAGCTTGGGAAGTAATGAGCAGTTCTTC; cdr3_aa: CASSLGSNEQFF
d_call: NA; j_call: TRBJ1-1; clone_size: NA; v_call: TRBV7-8; cdr3_nt: TGTGCCAGCGGGGGGGGCACCAACACTGAAGCTTTCTTT; cdr3_aa: CASGGGTNTEAFF
d_call: TRBD1; j_call: TRBJ2-7; clone_size: NA; v_call: TRBV5-6; cdr3_nt: TGTGCCAGCAGCTTCGGGACAGGAACCTACGAGCAGTACTTC; cdr3_aa: CASSFGTGTYEQYF
d_call: TRBD1; j_call: TRBJ2-7; clone_size: NA; v_call: TRBV7-9; cdr3_nt: TGTGCCAGCAGCTTTGACAGGGGGTTCGAGCAGTACTTC; cdr3_aa: CASSFDRGFEQYF